This T cell receptor beta chain was profiled in a study of blood T cells in healthy people across ages. Study-level points and caveats: While age rose, TCR beta diversity per million T cells dropped in a roughly linear way.

A sample-barcoded 5' primer and a J-beta primer mix were used in a second PCR of roughly 7 to 11 cycles. Using its own MiXCR run on the 5' RACE reads, TCRdb lists one record per CDR3 protein. The table includes roughly 1,000,000 distinct CDR3 sequences, roughly 24% detected once. As concerns this clonotype: Its specificity is not known.

The data were also submitted as part of a second study, on T cells of mothers and their children. That report notes: The second PCR's M1S primer added sample barcodes and 2-4 random nucleotides.

This TCR was sampled from a girl aged 2-15 years in good health. Sequencing used blood.

In DNA form, the CDR3 reads TGCAGTCCCCGACAGGGGACCGAGCAGTACTTC. This codes for CSPRQGTEQYF. The V and J genes are TRBV20-1 and TRBJ2-7, with 8 bases aligning to TRBD1. V was clipped by 8 bases and J by 6 bases; unmatched bases: 6. The CDR3 runs 11 residues. Germline V gene lookup returns CDR1 DFQATT and CDR2 SNEGSKA (reference sequence).